This TCR beta chain came from a study of cytomegalovirus exposure and HLA in healthy donors. Per germline, CDR1 SEHNR and CDR2 FQNEAQ (reference sequence). The germline V and J ends were trimmed by 0 bases and 5 bases, with 14 bases remaining between them. CDR3 length equals 16 residues. Healthy individuals who donated bone marrow served as the donors. Findings and caveats of the study: Earlier results showed most TCR beta V segments being productive about 87% or about 30% of the time. A missense variant in DCLRE1C was later tied to TCR beta V- and J-gene trimming.

The PCR made use of 60 Vbeta and 13 Jbeta primers. Sequencing was performed with immunoSEQ multiplex PCR; in TCRdb, only in-frame clones are kept and a portion is missing. This sample has 150,000 to 160,000 clones, with about 76% found just once. Note on this clone: Its antigen is not identified.

Sequenced sample: PBMCs. The sequence derives from a man under 40 in good health and CMV-seropositive. V usage is TRBV7-9 and J usage is TRBJ2-1; a weak D match, TRBD2 (6 bases). CDR3 region: CASSLAGGPQNNEQFF. The CDR3 nucleotides are TGTGCCAGCAGCTTAGCGGGAGGACCTCAAAACAATGAGCAGTTCTTC.